A single sample gave rise to the 17 T cell receptor beta chains below, sequenced in a study of graft-versus-host responses after intestinal transplantation. TCRdb's copy holds only in-frame clones and misses some; the assay was immunoSEQ multiplex PCR. The table lists around 19,000 clones, roughly a third of them singletons. Material: alloreactive CD4+ T cells from a mixed lymphocyte reaction culture, obtained before transplantation. Noted subset: CFSE-low proliferating T cells sorted from roughly six-day pre-transplant mixed lymphocyte reaction (GvH or HvG direction). The receptor set was obtained from a human patient who was an organ donor for intestinal transplantation.

The chain links TRBV2 to TRBJ2-5; 8 bases match TRBD1. TRBJ2-7 matches the DNA end more closely, so the J call is doubtful. The CDR3 has 14 residues. CDR1 and CDR2 from the germline V gene are SNHLY and FYNNEI. DNA for the CDR3: TGTGCCAGCAGTGAACAGGGGGCCATATACGAGCAGTACTTC. Its translation: CASSEQGAIYEQYF.

The rearrangement joins TRBV5-1 to TRBJ1-1, with 7 bases that match TRBD1. V shed 5 bases, J shed 7 bases, and the junction held 8 bases outside the gene matches. The germline V gene has CDR1 SGHRS and CDR2 YFSETQ. The CDR3 contains 13 residues. The CDR3 protein is CASSRTQGIEAFF. As DNA, the CDR3 is TGCGCCAGCAGTCGAACACAGGGGATTGAAGCTTTCTTT.

The genes are TRBV27 and TRBJ1-5; perhaps TRBD1 as D (5 bases). Germline V gene lookup returns CDR1 MNHEY and CDR2 SMNVEV (reference sequence). This CDR3 is built from 15 residues. V was shortened by 3 bases and J by 2 bases, with 11 bases between the two germline ends. The CDR3: CASSFGGSGNQPQHF. CDR3 sequence (DNA): TGTGCCAGCAGTTTCGGGGGTTCTGGCAATCAGCCCCAGCATTTT.

The J gene is TRBJ1-2, the V gene TRBV6-6; D may be TRBD1 (6 bases). CDR3 length equals 14 residues. Trimming removed 7 bases from V and 2 bases from J, with 14 bases in between. Germline V gene data show CDR1 as MNHNY and CDR2 as SVGAGI (reference sequence). CDR3 coding DNA: TGTGCCAGCATGATCCCAGGGGCCAACTATGGCTACACCTTC. Encoded protein: CASMIPGANYGYTF.

This clone occurred a few times. The chain has TRBV6-9 and TRBJ1-2; D gene uncertain. V lost 6 bases, J lost 2 bases, and 16 bases lay in between. The CDR3 covers 15 residues. CDR1 and CDR2 from the germline V gene are MNHGY and SVAAGI. The CDR3 bases are TGTGCCAGCAGGGTGGGAGTAGGCGGCAACTATGGCTACACCTTC. Translating gives CASRVGVGGNYGYTF.

The genes are TRBV19 and TRBJ1-2; no firm D call. The CDR3 sequence is 12 residues long. Trimming removed 5 bases from V and 5 bases from J, with 9 bases in between. Germline assignment: CDR1 LNHDA and CDR2 SQIVND (reference sequence). The CDR3 loop is CASSSKGYGYTF. The CDR3 DNA reads as TGTGCCAGTAGTTCCAAGGGATATGGCTACACCTTC.

This clone has only a few counts. This rearrangement joins TRBV5-8 to TRBJ2-5; unclear D gene. This CDR3 contains 14 residues. V lost 4 bases, J lost 5 bases, and 15 bases lay in between. CDR1 and CDR2 (germline): SGHTS, YDEGEE. CDR3 nucleotides: TGTGCCAGCAGCCTTAGCTTTACGGTTGAGACCCAGTACTTC. Translated: CASSLSFTVETQYF.

This clone occurred a few times. V gene TRBV7-9 combines with J gene TRBJ2-3; a weak D match, TRBD2 (7 bases). Trimming removed 4 bases at V and 3 bases at J, with 14 bases between. The CDR3 is made up of 15 amino acids. Germline V gives CDR1 SEHNR, CDR2 FQNEAQ (reference sequence). The CDR3, as DNA: TGTGCCAGCAGCTGGGGGGGCGCCGGGACAGATACGCAGTATTTT. It encodes CASSWGGAGTDTQYF.

Sample share makes this clone medium-sized. This sequence joins TRBV2 and TRBJ2-2, with D perhaps TRBD2 (5 bases). With 5 bases removed from V and 1 base from J, the gap between germline ends came to 5 bases. This CDR3 contains 13 residues. Germline lookup yields CDR1 SNHLY and CDR2 FYNNEI. CDR3 in amino acids: CASSRENTGELFF. For the CDR3, the DNA is TGTGCCAGCAGTCGGGAGAACACCGGGGAGCTGTTTTTT.

The chain links TRBV27 to TRBJ1-1, with D possibly TRBD1 on 5 matching bases. The V gene lost 6 bases and the J gene lost 3 bases, with 11 bases spanning the gap. The germline V gene has CDR1 MNHEY and CDR2 SMNVEV (reference sequence). This CDR3 has 13 amino acids. The CDR3 sequence: CASSKGHHTEAFF. For the CDR3, the DNA is TGTGCCAGCAGCAAGGGGCACCACACTGAAGCTTTCTTT.

The chain employs TRBV6-1 and TRBJ2-7, with D possibly TRBD1 on 5 matching bases. Trimming took off 6 bases at V and 5 bases at J, with 8 bases between the two ends. The CDR3 has 11 amino acids. Per the germline V gene, CDR1 is MNHNS and CDR2 is SASEGT. CDR3 amino acids: CASRSRDEQYF. Here the CDR3 DNA reads TGTGCCAGCAGAAGCAGGGACGAGCAGTACTTC.

This chain uses TRBV5-6 with TRBJ2-7; D perhaps matches TRBD2 (5 bases). V was clipped by 2 bases and J by 2 bases, with 14 bases between them. The CDR3 contains 15 residues. The germline gives CDR1 SGHDT, CDR2 YYEEEE. DNA for the CDR3: TGTGCCAGCAGCTTAGGGAGCGGATCCACCTACGAGCAGTACTTC. Its protein product is CASSLGSGSTYEQYF.

The chain is built from TRBV7-2 and TRBJ1-1, with D perhaps TRBD1 (5 bases). This CDR3 contains 16 residues. Germline V gives CDR1 SGHTA, CDR2 FQGNSA. V was shortened by 3 bases and J by 1 base, with 15 bases between the two germline ends. DNA for the CDR3: TGTGCCAGCAGCTTTGGGACCGGGGCACCGAACACTGAAGCTTTCTTT. Amino acids: CASSFGTGAPNTEAFF.

This chain uses TRBV6-5 with TRBJ1-1; D gene ambiguous. CDR3 length: 10 amino acids. Trimming took 6 bases from V and 8 from J, leaving 7 bases between them. Germline V gene sequence: CDR1 MNHEY, CDR2 SVGAGI. DNA of the CDR3: TGTGCCAGCAGACCGAGGGAAGCTTTCTTT. Translating it yields CASRPREAFF.

Remarks on this clone: The junction and the germline gene differ at one end; a read error may be behind it. The chain recombines TRBV5-5 with TRBJ2-7, with TRBD1 identical over 7 bases. CDR1 is SGHKS and CDR2 is YYEKEE in the germline V gene (reference sequence). The CDR3 is 14 amino acids. The CDR3 region is CAGSFGTVRYEQYF. CDR3 bases: TGTGCCGGCAGCTTCGGGACAGTGAGGTACGAGCAGTACTTC.

This chain links TRBV6-5 with TRBJ1-2; a possible D gene is TRBD1 (5 bases). Germline CDR1 MNHEY, CDR2 SVGAGI. The V gene lost 7 bases and the J gene lost 4 bases, with 10 bases spanning the gap. The CDR3 loop spans 12 amino acids. The CDR3 protein is CASTTDSYGYTF. The CDR3 region has the DNA TGTGCCAGCACTACCGACAGCTATGGCTACACCTTC.

The V gene is TRBV19, the J gene TRBJ1-5; maybe TRBD1 (5 bases). This CDR3 spans 13 amino acids. Looked up from germline, CDR1 is LNHDA and CDR2 is SQIVND (reference sequence). With 6 bases removed from V and 7 bases from J, the gap between germline ends came to 13 bases. CDR3 region: CASSAQEDQPQHF. As DNA, the CDR3 is TGTGCCAGTAGCGCACAGGAAGACCAGCCCCAGCATTTT.